This passage covers 18 T cell receptor beta chains from one sample sequenced in a study of T cell responses to AZD1222 COVID-19 vaccine. TCRdb keeps only in-frame clones here, not all; method: immunoSEQ multiplex PCR. The sample includes about 83,000 clones, more than 70% seen only once; the top ten take 8.7%. The starting material was peripheral blood, obtained on day 0 of AZD1222 vaccination. These receptors were obtained from an adult in good health.

This clone was detected only a few times. This rearrangement joins TRBV24-1 to TRBJ2-5, with 9 bases that match TRBD1. Germline loops: CDR1 KGHDR, CDR2 SFDVKD. Trimming cost V 4 bases and J 4 bases; bases outside gene matches: 9. The CDR3 contains 16 residues. This CDR3 reads CATSEGGTGIVETQYF. The CDR3 nucleotides read TGTGCCACCAGTGAGGGGGGGACAGGGATTGTAGAGACCCAGTACTTC.

V usage is TRBV5-1 and J usage is TRBJ2-2; TRBD1 or TRBD2 may be the D gene (5 bases each). V was clipped by 9 bases and J by 6 bases, with 15 bases between them. The CDR3 loop spans 13 amino acids. Germline-derived CDR1 and CDR2 are SGHRS and YFSETQ. This chain's CDR3 is CATGDGIAGELFF. The CDR3 DNA follows: TGCGCCACCGGGGACGGGATAGCCGGGGAGCTGTTTTTT.

The chain has TRBV5-1 and TRBJ2-1, with TRBD2 matching over 11 bases. The CDR3 runs 17 residues. CDR1 is SGHRS, CDR2 YFSETQ, per germline. Trimming removed 3 bases from V and 5 bases from J; junction bases left unmatched: 10. Here the CDR3 DNA reads TGCGCCAGCAGCTCCCCCCTAGCGGGGGGACTAAACAATGAGCAGTTCTTC. Encoded protein: CASSSPLAGGLNNEQFF.

The rearrangement links TRBV9 to TRBJ2-7, with 8 bases identical to TRBD1. Trimming at V came to 4 bases and at J to 1 base, leaving 4 bases not matched to a gene. The germline V gene encodes CDR1 SGDLS and CDR2 YYNGEE. The CDR3 extends over 14 amino acids. The CDR3 bases are TGTGCCAGCAGCTTAGGACAGGGTTCCTACGAGCAGTACTTC. As protein: CASSLGQGSYEQYF.

This clone is a singleton in its sample. Sequence at one end of the junction differs from germline and may be a read error. The chain is built from TRBV7-2 and TRBJ2-7; possibly TRBD1 or TRBD2 for D (5 bases each). The CDR3 is made up of 12 amino acids. The V gene's germline CDR1 is SGHTA and CDR2 FQGNSA. The CDR3 is CASSLAPGTPSF. Here the CDR3 DNA reads TGTGCCAGCAGCTTAGCGCCTGGGACGCCAAGCTTC.

V usage is TRBV7-9 and J usage is TRBJ1-1; D is possibly TRBD1 (6 bases). CDR3 length: 15 residues. Germline values: CDR1 SEHNR, CDR2 FQNEAQ (reference sequence). With 3 bases removed from V and 1 base from J, the gap between germline ends came to 12 bases. This chain's CDR3 is CASSFLSGANTEAFF. The CDR3 nucleotides read TGTGCCAGCAGCTTTCTTTCAGGGGCGAACACTGAAGCTTTCTTT.

The chain recombines TRBV7-2 with TRBJ1-6; D unresolved. Germline V gene data show CDR1 as SGHTA and CDR2 as FQGNSA. The CDR3 spans 13 residues. V was pared by 3 bases and J by 8 bases, with 8 bases between. CDR3 DNA: TGTGCCAGCAGCTTGGCAGGAGATTCACCCCTCCACTTT. Its translation: CASSLAGDSPLHF.

This chain connects TRBV21-1 to TRBJ1-5. TRBV21-1 is reported as a pseudogene. CDR3 length: 16 amino acids. CDR3 amino acids: CASSSTLGRDNQPQHF. The CDR3 region has the DNA TGTGCCAGCAGCTCTACCCTAGGGAGGGACAATCAGCCCCAGCATTTT.

The chain has TRBV28 and TRBJ2-7, with TRBD2 matching over 12 bases. The germline gives CDR1 MDHEN, CDR2 SYDVKM. Trimming cost V 7 bases and J 5 bases; bases outside gene matches: 9. The CDR3 is made up of 15 amino acids. The CDR3 coding sequence is TGTGCCAGCATCTCGACTAGCGGGAGTGCCCACGAGCAGTACTTC. Its protein product is CASISTSGSAHEQYF.

The V gene is TRBV2, the J gene TRBJ2-7; D not certain. This CDR3 is built from 13 residues. Germline-derived CDR1 and CDR2 are SNHLY and FYNNEI. The V gene lost 1 base and the J gene lost 6 bases, with 10 bases spanning the gap. The CDR3 region has the DNA TGTGCCAGCAGTGAAGAGGCAGGCGTCGAGCAGTACTTC. As protein: CASSEEAGVEQYF.

This chain links TRBV5-1 with TRBJ2-1; tentatively, D is TRBD1 (5 bases). The ends were cut back, 4 bases at V and 1 base at J, with 18 bases in the middle. There are 17 residues in the CDR3. Germline CDR1 reads SGHRS; CDR2 reads YFSETQ. The CDR3 region has the DNA TGCGCCAGCAGCCTATTCTCTAGGGGTGGGTCCTACAATGAGCAGTTCTTC. Its translation is CASSLFSRGGSYNEQFF. The complete variable domain, with remaining parts taken from reference TRBV5-1 and TRBJ2-1, reads KAGVTQTPRYLIKTRGQQVTLSCSPISGHRSVSWYQQTPGQGLQFLFEYFSETQRNKGNFPGRFSGRQFSNSRSEMNVSTLELGDSALYLCASSLFSRGGSYNEQFFGPGTRLTVL.

The V and J genes are TRBV9 and TRBJ2-6, with D possibly being TRBD1 or TRBD2 (5 bases each). The CDR3 runs 19 residues. The V end was cut by 3 bases, the J end by 2 bases, with 21 bases between. Per germline, CDR1 SGDLS and CDR2 YYNGEE. The CDR3: CASSGLERGPPTGANVLTF. CDR3 nucleotide sequence: TGTGCCAGCAGCGGATTGGAGAGGGGTCCTCCAACTGGGGCCAACGTCCTGACTTTC.

This clone occurred once. This chain joins TRBV9 and TRBJ2-1; 11 positions match TRBD2. Germline CDR1 and CDR2: SGDLS and YYNGEE. The V gene end was trimmed by 0 bases and the J gene end by 1 base; junction bases not matched to a gene: 3. This CDR3 is 17 amino acids long. The CDR3 loop is CASSVGLAGSSYNEQFF. CDR3 DNA sequence: TGTGCCAGCAGCGTAGGACTAGCGGGAAGTTCCTACAATGAGCAGTTCTTC.

CDR3 residues: CASSSQGYNTEAFF. In nucleotides, the CDR3 is TGTGCCAGCAGCTCCCAGGGATACAACACTGAAGCTTTCTTT. The chain couples TRBV5-4 to TRBJ1-1, with a possible D match to TRBD1 (5 bases). CDR3 length equals 14 residues. Germline lookup yields CDR1 SGHNT and CDR2 YYREEE (reference sequence). Deletions cut 3 bases from V and 2 bases from J, with 11 bases between.

DNA of the CDR3: TGTGCCAGCAGCGTCACCCTAGCCAATGAGCAGTTCTTC. Protein product: CASSVTLANEQFF. The chain has TRBV27 and TRBJ2-1, with TRBD2 as a possible D gene (5 bases). Trimming stripped 6 bases from V and 6 bases from J, with 12 bases between. The germline V gene encodes CDR1 MNHEY and CDR2 SMNVEV (reference sequence). This CDR3 is built from 13 residues.

The chain is built from TRBV11-2 and TRBJ2-7; D is ambiguous. This CDR3 spans 15 amino acids. V was trimmed by 5 bases and J by 2 bases, leaving 16 bases between them. Germline CDR1 is SGHAT and CDR2 is FQNNGV. This CDR3 reads CASSPDDHPAYEQYF. In DNA, the CDR3 is TGTGCCAGCAGCCCGGACGACCACCCAGCCTACGAGCAGTACTTC.

The V gene is TRBV6-5, the J gene TRBJ2-2; D call uncertain. The CDR3 runs to 11 residues. Germline CDR1 reads MNHEY; CDR2 reads SVGAGI. Trimming cost V 6 bases and J 7 bases, with 6 bases left between them. CDR3 bases: TGTGCCAGCAGGGGCGTCGGGGAGCTGTTTTTT. It translates to CASRGVGELFF.

This sequence joins TRBV5-1 and TRBJ1-1; D not resolved. This CDR3 comprises 14 residues. V dropped 4 bases and J dropped 0 bases, with 10 bases sitting between them. CDR1 is SGHRS and CDR2 is YFSETQ in the germline V gene. Here the CDR3 DNA reads TGCGCCAGCAGCCCCGAGGTACTGAACACTGAAGCTTTCTTT. Residues: CASSPEVLNTEAFF.